This T cell receptor beta chain comes out of a study of response to subunit inactivated influenza vaccine. Study-level points and caveats: Few additional T cells are recruited per seasonal influenza vaccination, authors suggested.

The V gene end was trimmed by 1 base and the J gene end by 5 bases; junction bases not matched to a gene: 4. Germline CDR1 is KGHSH and CDR2 is LQKENI. The CDR3 runs to 14 residues. TCRdb analysed the RT-PCR reads with MiXCR anew, one entry per CDR3 protein. The sample lists hundreds of thousands of distinct CDR3 sequences; 13% to 15% were seen once. This clonotype was counted a few times. The antigen is not known. V is TRBV18 and J is TRBJ2-7; TRBD1 agrees at 8 bases. The TCR sequence derives from a man over 45 who received an inactivated influenza vaccine. This material consisted of PBMCs from blood, taken less than 15 days before vaccination. CDR3 in amino acids: CASSPLDRADEQYF. The CDR3 nucleotides read TGTGCCAGCTCACCACTGGACAGGGCGGACGAGCAGTACTTC.